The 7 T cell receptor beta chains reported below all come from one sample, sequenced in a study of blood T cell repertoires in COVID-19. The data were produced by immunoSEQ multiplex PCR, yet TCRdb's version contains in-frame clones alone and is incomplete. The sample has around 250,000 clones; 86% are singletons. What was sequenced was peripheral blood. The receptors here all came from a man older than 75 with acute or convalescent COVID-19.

The CDR3 sequence is CASSPLPGQGSGELFF. The CDR3 DNA is TGTGCCAGCTCACCTTTGCCGGGACAGGGTAGCGGGGAGCTGTTTTTT. The chain recombines TRBV18 with TRBJ2-2; TRBD1 agrees at 9 bases. CDR3 length equals 16 residues. From germline, CDR1 is KGHSH and CDR2 LQKENI. V dropped 3 bases and J dropped 7; count of bases not matched to a gene: 9. The full variable domain, its missing parts supplied by reference TRBV18 and TRBJ2-2, is NAGVMQNPRHLVRRRGQEARLRCSPMKGHSHVYWYRQLPEEGLKFMVYLQKENIIDESGMPKERFSAEFPKEGPSILRIQQVVRGDSAAYFCASSPLPGQGSGELFFGEGSRLTVL.

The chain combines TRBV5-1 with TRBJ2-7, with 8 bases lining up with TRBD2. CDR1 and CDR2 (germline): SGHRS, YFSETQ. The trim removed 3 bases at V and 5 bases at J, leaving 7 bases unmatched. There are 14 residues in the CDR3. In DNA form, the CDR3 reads TGCGCCAGCAGCTCCCCGGGGGGGGTAGACGAGCAGTACTTC. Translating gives CASSSPGGVDEQYF.

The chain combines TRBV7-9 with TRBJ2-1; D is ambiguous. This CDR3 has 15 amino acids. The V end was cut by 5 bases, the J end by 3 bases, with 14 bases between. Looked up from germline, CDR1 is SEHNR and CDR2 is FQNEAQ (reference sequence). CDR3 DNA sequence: TGTGCCAGCAGCCCCGGGTTTGGGTTCTACAATGAGCAGTTCTTC. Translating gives CASSPGFGFYNEQFF.

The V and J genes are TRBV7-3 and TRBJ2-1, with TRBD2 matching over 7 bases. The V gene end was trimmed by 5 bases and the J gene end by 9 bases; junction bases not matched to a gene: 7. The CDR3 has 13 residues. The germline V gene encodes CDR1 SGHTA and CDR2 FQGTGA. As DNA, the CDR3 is TGTGCCAGCAGCCCCGGGAGGAGCAGTGAGCAGTTCTTC. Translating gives CASSPGRSSEQFF.

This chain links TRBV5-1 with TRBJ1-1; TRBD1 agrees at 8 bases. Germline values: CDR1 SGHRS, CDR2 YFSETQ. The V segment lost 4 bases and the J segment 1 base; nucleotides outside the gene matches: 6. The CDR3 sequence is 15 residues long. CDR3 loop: CASSRRTGPNTEAFF. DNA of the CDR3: TGCGCCAGCAGCCGTCGGACAGGGCCGAACACTGAAGCTTTCTTT.

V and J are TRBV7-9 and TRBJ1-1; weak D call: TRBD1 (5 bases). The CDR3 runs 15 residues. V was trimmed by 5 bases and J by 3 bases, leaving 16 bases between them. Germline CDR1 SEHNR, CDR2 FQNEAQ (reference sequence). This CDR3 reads CASSIGTGEDTEAFF. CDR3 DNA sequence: TGTGCCAGCAGCATTGGGACGGGGGAGGACACTGAAGCTTTCTTT.

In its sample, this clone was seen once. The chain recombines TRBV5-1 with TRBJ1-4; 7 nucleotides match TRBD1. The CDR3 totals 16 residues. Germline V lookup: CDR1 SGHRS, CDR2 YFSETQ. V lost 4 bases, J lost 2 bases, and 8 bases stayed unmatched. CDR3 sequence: CASSPLLTGTNEKLFF. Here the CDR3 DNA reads TGCGCCAGCAGCCCACTACTGACAGGGACTAATGAAAAACTGTTTTTT.